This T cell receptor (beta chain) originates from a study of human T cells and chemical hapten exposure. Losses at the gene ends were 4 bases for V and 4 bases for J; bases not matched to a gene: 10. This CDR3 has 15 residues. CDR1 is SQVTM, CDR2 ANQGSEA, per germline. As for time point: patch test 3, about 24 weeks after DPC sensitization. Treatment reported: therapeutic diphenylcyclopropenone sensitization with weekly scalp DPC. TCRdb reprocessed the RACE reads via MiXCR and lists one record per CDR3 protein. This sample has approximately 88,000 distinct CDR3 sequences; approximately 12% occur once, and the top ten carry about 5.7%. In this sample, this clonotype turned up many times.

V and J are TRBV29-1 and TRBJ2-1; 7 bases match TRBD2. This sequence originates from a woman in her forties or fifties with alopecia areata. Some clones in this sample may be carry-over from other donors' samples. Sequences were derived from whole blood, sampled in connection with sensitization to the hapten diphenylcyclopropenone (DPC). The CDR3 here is CSVVSRLADYNEQFF. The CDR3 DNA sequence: TGCAGCGTTGTAAGTCGGCTAGCGGATTACAATGAGCAGTTCTTC.